Detailed here is one T cell receptor beta chain. This clonotype was recorded a few times. The antigen it binds to is not known. Qualities for individual bases were not recorded, and no much larger clone is one base off. The library was generated by PCR. At the Johns Hopkins FTIC core, DNA from the cultured CD4+ T cells underwent TCR sequencing with the Oncomine TCR Beta short-read assay. Genomic DNA was extracted from the cultured CD4+ T cells with the QIAamp micro DNA kit. The Oncomine TCR Beta libraries from cultured CD4+ T cells were pooled using unique dual indexes and then sequenced on an Illumina iSeq 100. As for the authors' bioinformatics: Non-productive sequences were removed, and CDR3s that did not start with C, did not end with F or W, or were shorter than 7 amino acids were discarded. Antigen-specific clonotypes were identified using the MANAFEST web application through comparison of peptide-stimulated wells with reference and other culture wells. An FDR below 0.05, an odds ratio above 5, and a productive frequency above 0.1% in at least two of three replicate wells were required for clones to be considered positive. Clonotypes that were significantly expanded in both SARS-CoV-2 spike wells and at least one common cold coronavirus spike condition were defined as cross-reactive. Similarity between CDR3 sequences was evaluated in R version 3.6.1 using Levenshtein distances (stringdist) and unrooted phylogenetic trees (ape). TCRdb handled the public reads itself, with Q25 trimming in fastp and clone calling in MiXCR, and kept productive beta chains. Entries are consolidated by CDR3 protein sequence, retaining the most common genes and DNA. The V and J calls were determined by TCRdb, not by the authors. The table for this sample lists tens of thousands of distinct CDR3 sequences; 43% of them were counted only once. 2.5% to 3% of the sample goes to the ten largest clones.

The meaning of the sample's treatment or condition label: approximately 10-day PBMC culture with coronavirus spike peptide pools or control peptides (ViraFEST assay). The ViraFEST assay, used in the study, expanded antigen-specific T cells with peptide pools and then identified the expanded clonotypes through TCR sequencing. The positive SARS-CoV-2 PCR tests of the convalescent patients were dated from March to December 2020, before the Alpha, Beta and Delta variants emerged in the United States. Each well held two million PBMCs cultured with roughly 10 ug/ml peptide pools in IMDM containing roughly 4.7% human AB serum and 7.5 to 10 IU/ml IL-2. On days 3 and 7, half of the culture medium was replaced with fresh IL-2-containing medium. CD4+ T cells were isolated after roughly 9 days of culture through negative selection using the EasySep CD4+ T cell isolation kit. PBMCs were separated from whole blood using Ficoll-Paque Plus gradient centrifugation and then either used fresh or cryopreserved at -140C. In general, triplicate wells were set up for every culture condition.

This sample is drawn from a study of vaccination and CD4 T cells after COVID-19 (dated by TCRdb to about 2022). For the wider study: Convalescent patients had a positive SARS-CoV-2 result on nasal swab PCR, and of these patients, under ten had mild disease and one had severe disease. In under 13 COVID-19 convalescent patients and several infection-naive healthy vaccine recipients, researchers compared the spike-specific CD4+ TCR repertoire from before mRNA vaccination with the repertoire from after. The convalescent cohort included six males and four females, with two Hispanic individuals, seven Caucasians, two Asians and one multiracial person. For stimulating the cultures, overlapping spike peptide pools were used, derived from SARS-CoV-2 as well as from the common cold coronaviruses HCoV-NL63, HCoV-OC43 and HCoV-229E. Post-vaccine blood samples were taken a median of 72 days after the second vaccine dose, with a range of roughly 14 to 241 days. Two doses of either the Pfizer-BioNTech BNT162b2 vaccine (n=8) or the Moderna mRNA-1273 vaccine (n=2) were administered to participants. As controls, cultures received a CEFX viral epitope pool (the positive control), an HIV-1 Nef peptide pool (the negative control), or no peptide at all. Post-COVID blood samples were collected from convalescent patients a median of approximately 100 days after diagnosis, with a range of about 30 to 161 days. Here is what the overall study found, with its caveats: Of the vaccine-specific clones in convalescent patients, 304 of 307, or nearly all, reacted only to SARS-CoV-2 spike and did not cross-react with common cold coronaviruses. Only a relatively small number of convalescent patients were included in the study, and early timepoints following natural infection were not analyzed. An increase in the median number of SARS-CoV-2-reactive clonotypes from 21 after infection to roughly 36 after vaccination was observed, but the change was not found to be significant. Among the post-vaccine SARS-CoV-2-reactive clones in convalescent patients, a median approximately 90% showed up only after vaccination, which suggests vaccine-specific priming.

This specimen consisted of CD4+ T cells from blood, cultured in vitro, obtained after SARS-CoV-2 vaccination. The TCR comes from a human donor who had recovered from COVID-19.

The CDR3 sequence is CSARDRRTGAAGELFF. In nucleotides, the sequence is TGCAGTGCTAGAGACCGGCGGACAGGGGCGGCCGGGGAGCTGTTTTTT. The chain employs TRBV20-1 and TRBJ2-2; TRBD1 lines up with 9 middle nucleotides. Counted from cysteine to phenylalanine, this CDR3 has 16 amino acids. Left in the record is the CDR3 DNA by itself, 48 bases read in frame from the first base. Based on the germline V gene (reference sequence), the CDR1 and CDR2 sequences are DFQATT and SNEGSKA. V and J are trimmed by 0 bases and 6 bases, and the gene matches miss 8 bases of the junction.